This T cell receptor (beta chain) was documented in a study of type 1 and type 2 diabetes patients. Study as a whole: From PBMCs, CD4+ and CD8+ T cells were isolated by magnetic microbeads.

CDR1 and CDR2 (germline): DFQATT, SNEGSKA (reference sequence). The CDR3 has 15 amino acids. The V end was cut by 3 bases, the J end by 7 bases, with 18 bases between. The PCR template was genomic DNA. Amplification of the beta chain CDR3 used 30 forward and 13 reverse multiplex primers. TCRdb recomputed calls from the multiplex PCR reads with MiXCR, one row per CDR3 protein. The sample shows 250,000 or so distinct CDR3 sequences, roughly 50% of them seen only once. This sequence was found in a man younger than 30 with type 2 diabetes. The rearrangement joins TRBV20-1 to TRBJ2-2; D tentatively fits TRBD1 or TRBD2 (5 bases each). Sequenced material: peripheral blood mononuclear cells (PBMCs). As DNA, the CDR3 is TGCAGTGCTAGGATGAGCGGTGGGGCCGTCGGGGAGCTGTTTTTT. Amino acids: CSARMSGGAVGELFF.